This T cell receptor (beta chain) was retrieved from a study of control samples from healthy donors and cancer patients. Data came from immunoSEQ multiplex PCR; TCRdb stores just in-frame clones and leaves some out. This table has tens of thousands of clones, around 90% appearing once. The germline CDR1 and CDR2 sequences are SGHDN and FVKESK. The V gene lost 4 bases and the J gene lost 2 bases, with 13 bases spanning the gap. The CDR3 length is 15 residues. This clonotype was obtained from an older woman with head and neck cancer. Material for sequencing was PBMCs. J is TRBJ2-3 and V is TRBV14; tentative D call: TRBD1 (5 bases). The CDR3 here is CASSRRGPNTDTQYF. CDR3 coding DNA: TGTGCCAGCAGCCGAAGGGGTCCTAACACAGATACGCAGTATTTT.